Listed here are 6 T cell receptor beta chains from one sample, sequenced in a study of beta chain features in type 1 diabetes. Overall study findings and caveats: All four CD4+ subsets from Type 1 diabetes patients carried moderately but significantly shorter TCRB CDR3s.

These TCRs' antigens remain unknown. All of the isolated RNA was reverse transcribed, so expressed TCRB transcripts were sequenced. Sequencing used immunoSEQ multiplex PCR; TCRdb keeps in-frame clones, though not all of them. Of around 150,000 clones in the sample, about 9.3% were seen once. Sequenced input: central memory CD4+ T cells from blood. The receptors originated from a man aged 25 to 40 with type 1 diabetes.

This sequence joins TRBV2 and TRBJ2-2; D gene uncertain. The CDR3 has 13 residues. Trimming took off 3 bases at V and 3 bases at J, with 5 bases between the two ends. Germline V CDR1 and CDR2: SNHLY, FYNNEI. Here the CDR3 DNA reads TGTGCCAGCAGTGAGCAGGACACCGGGGAGCTGTTTTTT. Protein product: CASSEQDTGELFF.

There are a few counts of this clone. The rearrangement uses TRBV11-2 and TRBJ2-5, with 7 bases aligning to TRBD1. In germline, CDR1 is SGHAT, CDR2 FQNNGV. This CDR3 is built from 15 residues. The ends lost 5 bases at V and 2 bases at J; junction bases unmatched: 8. The CDR3 loop is CASSSPGQTQETQYF. As DNA, the CDR3 is TGTGCCAGCAGCAGCCCGGGACAGACGCAAGAGACCCAGTACTTC.

The V call is TRBV20-1, the J call TRBJ2-7; weak D call: TRBD2 (5 bases). This CDR3 has 11 residues. Germline V CDR1 and CDR2: DFQATT, SNEGSKA (reference sequence). The V gene lost 5 bases and the J gene lost 4 bases, with 9 bases spanning the gap. This chain's CDR3 is CSAQREYEQYF. CDR3 DNA sequence: TGCAGTGCTCAGAGGGAGTACGAGCAGTACTTC.

CDR3 coding DNA: TGTGCCAGCCGACAGGCGATCTCCTACGAGCAGTACTTC. Protein product: CASRQAISYEQYF. V gene TRBV7-2 combines with J gene TRBJ2-7, with TRBD1 as a possible D gene (6 bases). Germline assignment: CDR1 SGHTA and CDR2 FQGNSA. This CDR3 is 13 amino acids long. The V and J ends lost 8 bases and 0 bases respectively, with 11 bases between them.

The V and J genes are TRBV9 and TRBJ2-2; perhaps TRBD2 as D (6 bases). The CDR3 is 15 amino acids. In germline, CDR1 is SGDLS, CDR2 YYNGEE. The V end was cut by 0 bases, the J end by 6 bases, with 12 bases between. CDR3 nucleotides: TGTGCCAGCAGCGTAGGGACTACCTTCGCCGGGGAGCTGTTTTTT. Translating it yields CASSVGTTFAGELFF.

The chain employs TRBV11-1 and TRBJ2-6; tentatively, D is TRBD1 (5 bases). Germline V gives CDR1 SGHAT, CDR2 FQDESV (reference sequence). Between the trimmed V and J ends, which lost 10 bases and 7 bases, there was a span of 11 bases. The CDR3 is 12 amino acids. CDR3 in amino acids: CATRRTANVLTF. CDR3 sequence (DNA): TGTGCCACCCGAAGGACAGCCAACGTCCTGACTTTC.